This T cell receptor (beta chain) was found in a study of neurological immune-mediated disorders. This CDR3 is built from 17 residues. V dropped 10 bases and J dropped 7; count of bases not matched to a gene: 17. Germline CDR1 is LGHDT and CDR2 is YNNKEL (reference sequence). There were approximately 1 million CD4+ or CD8+ T cells used in the sorted libraries. TCRdb processed the 5' RACE reads anew with MiXCR; each CDR3 protein has one entry. The data show around 44,000 distinct CDR3 sequences, roughly 15% seen once. The chain uses TRBV3-1 and TRBJ2-1; 12 nucleotides line up with TRBD2. Sequences were obtained from CD4+ T cells from blood. This TCR was sampled from a woman aged 60-75 years with HTLV-1-associated myelopathy (HAM/TSP). CDR3 coding DNA: TGTGCCAACTGCCAAGATCCTAGCGGGGGGGCCGTTAATGAGCAGTTCTTC. It yields the protein CANCQDPSGGAVNEQFF.